The 28 T cell receptor beta chains presented below share a single source sample, sequenced in a study of T cell repertoires in cytomegalovirus infection (dated by TCRdb to the late 2010s). TCRdb names Illumina HiSeq 1500 as the instrument used. The public sequencing data were trimmed at Q25 with fastp and processed into clonotypes with MiXCR by TCRdb, which kept only in-frame beta chains. All rows with the same CDR3 protein become a single entry with the most common DNA and genes. The sample table holds more than 650,000 distinct CDR3 sequences, of which 35% to 45% were seen once. The top ten clones comprise 2.5% to 3.5% of the sample. Sequencing was performed on PBMCs. Source of these receptors: a human donor in good health (CMV status not recorded). Some clones in this sample may be carry-over from other donors' samples.

The chain is built from TRBV29-1 and TRBJ2-1; D is unclear. The germline V and J ends were trimmed by 1 base and 1 base, with 8 bases remaining between them. Germline assignment: CDR1 SQVTM and CDR2 ANQGSEA. CDR3 length: 14 amino acids. CDR3 sequence: CSVEAAGSYNEQFF. CDR3 nucleotides: TGCAGCGTTGAAGCTGCTGGGTCCTACAATGAGCAGTTCTTC.

This clonotype came up a few times. This chain uses TRBV2 with TRBJ2-5, with TRBD2 identical over 9 bases. With 7 bases clipped from V and 5 bases from J, the junction kept 14 bases outside the gene matches. This CDR3 comprises 16 residues. CDR1 and CDR2 (germline): SNHLY, FYNNEI. CDR3 residues: CASTNGGGGLAETQYF. CDR3 coding DNA: TGTGCCAGCACCAACGGTGGGGGGGGACTAGCCGAGACCCAGTACTTC.

This chain links TRBV6-2 or TRBV6-3 with TRBJ2-7; 7 bases are a match to TRBD2. The germline V gene encodes CDR1 MNHEY and CDR2 SVGEGT. The CDR3 consists of 16 residues. J was trimmed by 3 bases and V by 2 bases; bases with no gene match: 10. The CDR3 sequence: CASSYVYLAAVYEQYF. In nucleotides, the CDR3 is TGTGCCAGCAGTTACGTTTATCTAGCGGCAGTCTACGAGCAGTACTTC.

The chain has TRBV12-3 or TRBV12-4 and TRBJ1-1; D unresolved. The CDR3 is 13 residues long. Trimming cost V 5 bases and J 7 bases, with 14 bases left between them. The CDR3 spells CASSLTMNGEAFF. The CDR3 DNA reads TGTGCCAGCAGTCTAACTATGAACGGTGAAGCTTTCTTT.

The CDR3 DNA sequence: TGTGCCAGCCAGGAACTCCGGGACTCTCGTTCAACCCTCTCTGGAAACACCATATATTTT. It encodes CASQELRDSRSTLSGNTIYF. V is TRBV28 and J is TRBJ1-3; D possibly corresponds to TRBD1 (5 bases). Germline CDR1 reads MDHEN; CDR2 reads SYDVKM. This CDR3 region has 20 residues. With 8 bases removed from V and 0 bases from J, the gap between germline ends came to 29 bases.

V and J are TRBV6-5 and TRBJ2-1; D uncertain. CDR1 MNHEY and CDR2 SVGAGI come from the germline V gene. V was cut by 2 bases and J by 9 bases, with 11 bases left in between. This CDR3 is built from 13 residues. CDR3 in amino acids: CASSYAQDVEQFF. Here the CDR3 DNA reads TGTGCCAGCAGTTACGCGCAGGACGTTGAGCAGTTCTTC.

This clonotype turned up a few times. Written as DNA, the CDR3 is TGCAGCGTTGAGGGACAGAGCAATGGCTACACCTTC. Protein sequence: CSVEGQSNGYTF. The chain couples TRBV29-1 to TRBJ1-2; 7 bases align to TRBD1. The V and J ends lost 3 bases and 6 bases, in that order; junction bases with no gene match: 4. The germline gives CDR1 SQVTM, CDR2 ANQGSEA. The CDR3 has 12 residues.

The rearrangement joins TRBV30 to TRBJ2-3; D might be TRBD2 (6 bases). The CDR3 is 16 residues long. Trimming cost V 1 base and J 2 bases, with 16 bases left between them. Germline V gives CDR1 GTSNPN, CDR2 SVGIG (reference sequence). CDR3 DNA sequence: TGTGCCTGGAGTGCGGGGGTCACAACCGCCACAGATACGCAGTATTTT. Its protein is CAWSAGVTTATDTQYF.

This clonotype turned up a few times. V and J are TRBV20-1 and TRBJ2-3; 12 bases fit TRBD2. The CDR3 sequence is 15 residues long. V trimming: 8 bases; J trimming: 7 bases; junction bases outside the gene matches: 13. Germline V CDR1 and CDR2: DFQATT, SNEGSKA (reference sequence). Here the CDR3 DNA reads TGCAGTACATATAAACTAGCGGGGGGATCATATACGCAGTATTTT. Amino acid sequence: CSTYKLAGGSYTQYF.

This clonotype was observed a handful of times. CDR3 in DNA: TGTGCCAGCAGTTTAACGGGGCAGGGGGCTAACGAGCAGTACTTC. This translates into CASSLTGQGANEQYF. This chain connects TRBV28 to TRBJ2-7, with 8 bases lining up with TRBD1. The germline CDR1 and CDR2 sequences are MDHEN and SYDVKM. CDR3 size: 15 residues. With V trimmed by 2 bases and J by 5 bases, 8 bases remained unmatched.

This clonotype has ten or more counts. The chain has TRBV7-2 and TRBJ2-5, with 11 bases that match TRBD2. V lost 4 bases and J lost 5; bases outside the gene matches: 3. Germline CDR1 SGHTA, CDR2 FQGNSA. This CDR3 is 14 amino acids long. CDR3 coding DNA: TGTGCCAGCAGCTCGGGACTAGCGGAGGAGACCCAGTACTTC. Protein sequence: CASSSGLAEETQYF.

The sample holds a few counts of this clonotype. The V gene is TRBV19, the J gene TRBJ1-4; the match to TRBD1 covers 7 bases. Germline assignment: CDR1 LNHDA and CDR2 SQIVND (reference sequence). The CDR3 runs to 15 residues. The V and J ends lost 6 bases and 2 bases, in that order; junction bases with no gene match: 6. For the CDR3, the DNA is TGTGCCAGTAGGACGACAGGGAGGACTAATGAAAAACTGTTTTTT. Protein product: CASRTTGRTNEKLFF.

This clonotype was counted a few times. The genes are TRBV6-1 and TRBJ2-6; D may be TRBD2 (6 bases). This CDR3 is 15 amino acids long. Germline V lookup: CDR1 MNHNS, CDR2 SASEGT. Trimming left V 8 bases short and J 2 bases short, with 13 bases between. CDR3 sequence: CASRTKLAGANVLTF. CDR3 DNA: TGTGCCAGCCGGACTAAGCTCGCTGGGGCCAACGTCCTGACTTTC.

The chain links TRBV5-6 to TRBJ2-3, with TRBD2 matching 11 bases. The CDR3 covers 17 residues. Trimming at V came to 4 bases and at J to 0 bases, leaving 7 bases not matched to a gene. Germline V gene sequence: CDR1 SGHDT, CDR2 YYEEEE. CDR3 coding DNA: TGTGCCAGCAGCCCCTGGGGACTAGCGGATAGCACAGATACGCAGTATTTT. It is translated as CASSPWGLADSTDTQYF. Complete variable domain (other parts from reference TRBV5-6 and TRBJ2-3): DAGVTQSPTHLIKTRGQQVTLRCSPKSGHDTVSWYQQALGQGPQFIFQYYEEEERQRGNFPDRFSGHQFPNYSSELNVNALLLGDSALYLCASSPWGLADSTDTQYFGPGTRLTVL.

This chain joins TRBV29-1 and TRBJ2-7; 9 bases are a match to TRBD1. V was pared by 7 bases and J by 2 bases, with 15 bases of the junction left unmatched. This CDR3 has 16 residues. Germline V gene sequence: CDR1 SQVTM, CDR2 ANQGSEA. CDR3 sequence (DNA): TGCAGCGCTAGAAGAGCCGGGACAGGGATAACCTACGAGCAGTACTTC. Residues: CSARRAGTGITYEQYF.

V usage is TRBV2 and J usage is TRBJ1-1; D is uncertain. This CDR3 is 13 amino acids long. Trimming removed 8 bases from V and 1 base from J, with 11 bases in between. CDR1 and CDR2 (germline): SNHLY, FYNNEI. The CDR3 here is CASSVQSNTEAFF. CDR3 coding DNA: TGTGCCAGCTCGGTACAGTCGAACACTGAAGCTTTCTTT.

CDR3 loop: CASRDWSSYNSPLHF. Here the CDR3 DNA reads TGTGCCAGCAGGGATTGGAGCTCCTATAATTCACCCCTCCACTTT. V and J are TRBV28 and TRBJ1-6, with no clear D. This CDR3 is 15 amino acids long. V was clipped by 6 bases and J by 0 bases, with 9 bases between them. Germline CDR1 MDHEN, CDR2 SYDVKM.

The table lists this clonotype with many counts. This chain uses TRBV6-1 with TRBJ2-2, with 8 bases fitting TRBD2. The V gene's germline CDR1 is MNHNS and CDR2 SASEGT. Unmatched junction bases numbered 8, after V lost 6 bases and J lost 5 bases. The CDR3 consists of 15 residues. The CDR3 spells CASRALAVPTGELFF. As DNA, the CDR3 is TGTGCCAGCAGAGCACTAGCGGTCCCAACCGGGGAGCTGTTTTTT.

This clonotype has more than one count but fewer than ten. The chain recombines TRBV28 with TRBJ1-2; D possibly corresponds to TRBD1 (5 bases). Germline CDR1 reads MDHEN; CDR2 reads SYDVKM. The CDR3 loop spans 14 amino acids. Deletions cut 6 bases from V and 6 bases from J, with 17 bases between. DNA for the CDR3: TGTGCCAGCAGCATCTGGGGCCCTAGGAATGGCTACACCTTC. Translation: CASSIWGPRNGYTF.

In its sample, this clonotype was seen many times. The rearrangement links TRBV6-1 to TRBJ1-5; 11 bases match TRBD1. CDR1 is MNHNS and CDR2 is SASEGT in the germline V gene. V lost 6 bases to trimming and J lost 4 bases; unmatched junction nucleotides: 8. The CDR3 is 16 amino acids. CDR3 DNA: TGTGCCAGCAGACAAAGGACAGGGGGCTGGAATCAGCCCCAGCATTTT. It yields the protein CASRQRTGGWNQPQHF.

Concerning this clonotype: The CDR3 does not end in the conserved phenylalanine or tryptophan, so this is likely a read error. The chain recombines TRBV30 with TRBJ2-5; 7 bases map to TRBD1. The ends lost 8 bases at V and 5 bases at J; junction bases unmatched: 17. The germline CDR1 and CDR2 sequences are GTSNPN and SVGIG (reference sequence). The CDR3 sequence is 15 residues long. CDR3 coding DNA: TGTGCCATGGACCCACAGGGGCGCGTATCGGAGACCCAGTACATC. Its protein product is CAMDPQGRVSETQYI.

The chain links TRBV19 to TRBJ1-1; possibly TRBD1 for D (6 bases). CDR1 is LNHDA and CDR2 is SQIVND in the germline V gene (reference sequence). The CDR3 runs to 14 residues. V was shortened by 7 bases and J by 3 bases, with 15 bases between the two germline ends. CDR3 DNA sequence: TGTGCCAGTACGATTTCGGGGGCGTACACTGAAGCTTTCTTT. This sequence encodes CASTISGAYTEAFF.

Ten or more counts support this clonotype. The rearrangement joins TRBV12-3 or TRBV12-4 to TRBJ1-3, with D uncertain. This CDR3 is built from 13 residues. The germline V and J ends were trimmed by 5 bases and 2 bases, with 7 bases remaining between them. DNA of the CDR3: TGTGCCAGCAGTCCCAGCCCTGGAAACACCATATATTTT. It specifies CASSPSPGNTIYF.

Of note for this clonotype: Its ends do not fully match the called genes, so a read error is possible. This chain uses TRBV7-3 with TRBJ2-1; D not resolved. CDR3 length: 15 amino acids. CDR1 and CDR2 from the germline V gene are SGHTA and FQGTGA. The chain's CDR3 is CVSSSTPFTYNEQFF. The CDR3 DNA reads TGTGTCAGCAGCTCAACCCCCTTTACATACAATGAGCAGTTCTTC.

This sequence joins TRBV7-2 and TRBJ1-2; no clear D gene. This CDR3 has 11 amino acids. The ends were cut back, 10 bases at V and 7 bases at J, with 13 bases in the middle. Germline V gene lookup returns CDR1 SGHTA and CDR2 FQGNSA. The CDR3 here is CANKIRSGYTF. CDR3 coding DNA: TGTGCCAACAAAATCAGAAGTGGCTACACCTTC.

The chain is built from TRBV10-2 and TRBJ1-1; weak D call: TRBD1 (5 bases). V was trimmed by 5 bases and J by 2 bases, leaving 15 bases between them. Germline assignment: CDR1 WSHSY and CDR2 SAAADI. This CDR3 has 15 amino acids. As DNA, the CDR3 is TGCGCCAGCAGTATTGCCGGGACTTACAACACTGAAGCTTTCTTT. The encoded protein is CASSIAGTYNTEAFF.

This rearrangement joins TRBV27 to TRBJ2-7; 11 bases match TRBD2. Germline-derived CDR1 and CDR2 are MNHEY and SMNVEV (reference sequence). This CDR3 spans 13 amino acids. The V gene end was trimmed by 5 bases and the J gene end by 4 bases; junction bases not matched to a gene: 1. CDR3 in DNA: TGTGCCAGCAGTCCTAGCGGGAGGTACGAGCAGTACTTC. Residues: CASSPSGRYEQYF.

The genes are TRBV20-1 and TRBJ2-4; D possibly matches TRBD1 or TRBD2 (5 bases each). V was pared by 4 bases and J by 0 bases, with 16 bases between. This CDR3 has 16 residues. Germline CDR1 reads DFQATT; CDR2 reads SNEGSKA (reference sequence). CDR3 bases: TGCAGTGCTACCCTTTTCGGGGCACTAGCCAAAAACATTCAGTACTTC. Encoded protein: CSATLFGALAKNIQYF.